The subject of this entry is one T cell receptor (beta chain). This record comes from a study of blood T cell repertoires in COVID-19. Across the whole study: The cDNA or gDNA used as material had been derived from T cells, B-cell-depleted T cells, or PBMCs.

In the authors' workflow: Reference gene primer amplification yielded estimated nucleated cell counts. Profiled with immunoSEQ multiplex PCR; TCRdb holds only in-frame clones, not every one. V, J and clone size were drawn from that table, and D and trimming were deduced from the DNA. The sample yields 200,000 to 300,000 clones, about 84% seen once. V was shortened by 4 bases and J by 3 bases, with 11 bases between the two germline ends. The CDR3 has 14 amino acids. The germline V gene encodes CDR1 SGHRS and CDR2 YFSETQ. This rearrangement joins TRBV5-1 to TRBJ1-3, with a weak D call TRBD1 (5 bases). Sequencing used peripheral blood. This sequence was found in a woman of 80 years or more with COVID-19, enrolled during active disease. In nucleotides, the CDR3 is TGCGCCAGCAGCCTCGACAGAGATGGAAACACCATATATTTT. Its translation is CASSLDRDGNTIYF.